The 31 T cell receptor beta chains below come from one sample, sequenced in a study of tumor-infiltrating lymphocytes in localized non-small cell lung cancer (dated by TCRdb to the early 2020s). The library was produced with the immunoSEQ multiplex PCR assay. TCRdb took this table from immuneACCESS and kept in-frame rearrangements with V and J called. Such tables lack part of the clones; where checked against another copy, unresolved V genes explain under half of the gap, and the rest is unexplained. This sample gives several thousand clones in total; 66% of them show up just once. The top ten clonotypes cover around three fifths of the sample. Material: lung tumor tissue. All receptors come from a human donor with non-small cell lung cancer.

V and J are TRBV5-6 and TRBJ2-3; the D gene is possibly TRBD2 (5 bases). The V and J ends lost 4 bases and 1 base respectively, with 13 bases between them. CDR1 is SGHDT, CDR2 YYEEEE, per germline. The CDR3 consists of 15 residues. The CDR3 is CASSRRGSGTDTQYF. As DNA, the CDR3 is TGTGCCAGCAGCCGCCGAGGGAGCGGCACAGATACGCAGTATTTT.

The chain recombines TRBV29-1 with TRBJ2-1; tentatively, D is TRBD1 or TRBD2 (6 bases each). The ends were cut back, 4 bases at V and 8 bases at J, with 12 bases in the middle. The CDR3 spans 12 residues. Germline values: CDR1 SQVTM, CDR2 ANQGSEA. CDR3 region: CSVVRGEDEQFF. CDR3 nucleotides: TGCAGCGTTGTGAGGGGGGAGGATGAGCAGTTCTTC.

The chain couples TRBV18 to TRBJ2-7; no definite D call. The CDR3 loop spans 13 amino acids. Trimming stripped 3 bases from V and 5 bases from J, with 11 bases between. Germline lookup yields CDR1 KGHSH and CDR2 LQKENI. In nucleotides, the CDR3 is TGTGCCAGCTCACCCCTCCCTACCCACGAGCAGTACGTC. It specifies CASSPLPTHEQYV.

This chain joins TRBV4-1 and TRBJ2-7, with 11 positions matching TRBD2. Trimming at V came to 2 bases and at J to 0 bases, leaving 6 bases not matched to a gene. Germline values: CDR1 MGHRA, CDR2 YSYEKL. The CDR3 extends over 17 amino acids. The CDR3 nucleotides read TGCGCCAGCAGCCAACTAATCCTAGCGGGAGGCTCCTACGAGCAGTACGTC. Its protein is CASSQLILAGGSYEQYV.

The chain employs TRBV7-2 and TRBJ2-2, with a tentative D call TRBD2 (6 bases). V was pared by 5 bases and J by 2 bases, with 15 bases between. The CDR3 spans 16 residues. Germline V CDR1 and CDR2: SGHTA, FQGNSA. For the CDR3, the DNA is TGTGCCAGCAGCCCCTATGGCGGGGATAACACCGGGGAGCTGTTTTTT. Residues: CASSPYGGDNTGELFF.

The V and J genes are TRBV5-4 and TRBJ2-5, with D unclear. This CDR3 comprises 14 residues. The germline gives CDR1 SGHNT, CDR2 YYREEE (reference sequence). V was clipped by 0 bases and J by 1 base, with 7 bases between them. CDR3 amino acids: CASSLGGFQETQYF. The CDR3, as DNA: TGTGCCAGCAGCTTGGGCGGTTTCCAAGAGACCCAGTACTTC.

This clone was found a few times. J is TRBJ1-1 and V is TRBV4-3, with D perhaps matching TRBD1 (6 bases). This CDR3 contains 14 residues. Between the trimmed V and J ends, which lost 0 bases and 4 bases, there was a span of 9 bases. Germline CDR1 LGHNA, CDR2 YSLEER. In nucleotides, the CDR3 is TGCGCCAGCAGCCAAGAAAGGGGGAGCACTGAAGCTTTCTTT. As protein: CASSQERGSTEAFF.

V is TRBV27 and J is TRBJ2-7, with D possibly being TRBD2 (7 bases). Trimming removed 5 bases at V and 4 bases at J, with 18 bases between. This CDR3 contains 15 residues. Germline V gives CDR1 MNHEY, CDR2 SMNVEV (reference sequence). The CDR3 sequence is CASSLIQGGSYEQYF. The CDR3 bases are TGTGCCAGCAGTCTAATACAGGGAGGGTCGTACGAGCAGTACTTC.

A few counts support this clone. This chain links TRBV28 with TRBJ1-1; possibly TRBD1 for D (6 bases). The CDR3 sequence is 15 residues long. Germline lookup yields CDR1 MDHEN and CDR2 SYDVKM. Trimming shortened V by 0 bases and J by 11 bases, and 19 bases separated the two germline ends. CDR3 DNA sequence: TGTGCCAGCAGTTTATGGAGGGGGACCGTACGAGGGGCTTTCTTT. This codes for CASSLWRGTVRGAFF.

The rearrangement links TRBV5-6 to TRBJ2-5, with unresolved D. The germline V gene has CDR1 SGHDT and CDR2 YYEEEE. CDR3 length equals 13 residues. V dropped 4 bases and J dropped 4 bases, with 11 bases sitting between them. The CDR3 reads CASSRTQGETQYF. DNA of the CDR3: TGTGCCAGCAGCCGGACCCAAGGAGAGACCCAGTACTTC.

This clone was found a few times. The junction does not match germline at one end; this may be a read error. The rearrangement uses TRBV7-7 and TRBJ2-2; 7 nucleotides line up with TRBD1. Germline V gene data show CDR1 as SSHAT and CDR2 as FNYEAQ (reference sequence). CDR3 size: 15 residues. CDR3 sequence: CASSEQGMGTGELFF. The CDR3 DNA follows: TGTGCTAGCAGCGAACAGGGGATGGGGACCGGGGAGCTGTTTTTT.

The CDR3 bases are TGTGCCAGCACCATACGGGAGAACACTGAAGCTTTCTTT. Protein product: CASTIRENTEAFF. The chain is built from TRBV6-6 and TRBJ1-1; D ambiguous. The V and J ends lost 7 bases and 1 base respectively, with 10 bases between them. Germline V lookup: CDR1 MNHNY, CDR2 SVGAGI (reference sequence). The CDR3 extends over 13 amino acids.

This clone was seen a handful of times. The genes are TRBV30 and TRBJ1-5, with D possibly matching TRBD1 (5 bases). Germline loops: CDR1 GTSNPN, CDR2 SVGIG (reference sequence). CDR3 length: 14 amino acids. V lost 1 base and J lost 2, with 9 bases in between. The CDR3, as DNA: TGTGCCTGGAGTGCCCAAGGGGGCAATCAGCCCCAGCATTTT. Amino acids: CAWSAQGGNQPQHF.

The chain is built from TRBV6-6 and TRBJ1-6, with a tentative D call TRBD1 (6 bases). The CDR3 spans 13 residues. The germline V gene has CDR1 MNHNY and CDR2 SVGAGI (reference sequence). V was clipped by 4 bases and J by 7 bases, with 8 bases between them. In nucleotides, the CDR3 is TGTGCCAGCAGTTCGGGGGCGAATTCACCCCTCCACTTT. Translated: CASSSGANSPLHF.

This clone showed up just a few times. The gene calls are TRBV7-2 and TRBJ2-3; tentative D call: TRBD2 (6 bases). Germline lookup yields CDR1 SGHTA and CDR2 FQGNSA. The CDR3 loop spans 16 amino acids. Trimming took off 5 bases at V and 4 bases at J, with 19 bases between the two ends. DNA for the CDR3: TGTGCCAGCAGCACCCCGCCGATCGGGAGCTCAGATACGCAGTATTTT. Amino acid sequence: CASSTPPIGSSDTQYF.

The chain employs TRBV11-1 and TRBJ1-1, with D unresolved. This CDR3 region has 12 residues. Germline V gives CDR1 SGHAT, CDR2 FQDESV (reference sequence). Trimming pared 1 base from V and 7 bases from J, leaving 7 bases between. CDR3 nucleotides: TGTGCCAGCAGCTTAGAGCGATTTGAAGCTTTCTTT. Its protein is CASSLERFEAFF.

V and J are TRBV6-5 and TRBJ1-2, with unresolved D. This CDR3 comprises 14 residues. CDR1 is MNHEY, CDR2 SVGAGI, per germline. V lost 2 bases and J lost 0, with 7 bases in between. The CDR3 loop is CASSYGRTNYGYTF. The CDR3 DNA follows: TGTGCCAGCAGTTACGGCAGGACTAACTATGGCTACACCTTC.

The gene calls are TRBV10-1 and TRBJ2-3; D is unresolved. This CDR3 spans 13 amino acids. Germline V gene lookup returns CDR1 WNHNN and CDR2 SYGVQD (reference sequence). The V and J ends lost 4 bases and 3 bases respectively, with 8 bases between them. The CDR3 bases are TGCGCCAGCAGTGGGTTCCTTACAGATACGCAGTATTTT. This gives the protein CASSGFLTDTQYF.

The V call is TRBV7-9, the J call TRBJ1-1; D remains unclear. Trimming shortened V by 5 bases and J by 0 bases, and 13 bases separated the two germline ends. CDR1 and CDR2 from the germline V gene are SEHNR and FQNEAQ (reference sequence). The CDR3 loop spans 15 amino acids. This chain's CDR3 is CASSPPTSMNTEAFF. CDR3 in DNA: TGTGCCAGCAGCCCGCCAACATCTATGAACACTGAAGCTTTCTTT.

The chain has TRBV5-1 and TRBJ2-3, with TRBD2 matching 10 bases. Germline trimming cut 2 bases from V and 4 bases from J; bases unmatched to any gene: 4. This CDR3 spans 15 amino acids. Germline-derived CDR1 and CDR2 are SGHRS and YFSETQ. The CDR3 nucleotides read TGCGCCAGCAGCTTAGCGGGGGGGCCCGCAGATACGCAGTATTTT. Its translation is CASSLAGGPADTQYF.

The chain employs TRBV2 and TRBJ2-1; no clear D gene. Germline CDR1 reads SNHLY; CDR2 reads FYNNEI. The V gene lost 1 base and the J gene lost 2 bases, with 9 bases spanning the gap. The CDR3 loop spans 15 amino acids. The CDR3 is CASSEEVGTYNEQFF. The CDR3 DNA follows: TGTGCCAGCAGTGAAGAGGTAGGAACCTACAATGAGCAGTTCTTC. The whole variable domain, remainder taken from reference TRBV2 and TRBJ2-1, is EPEVTQTPSHQVTQMGQEVILRCVPISNHLYFYWYRQILGQKVEFLVSFYNNEISEKSEIFDDQFSVERPDGSNFTLKIRSTKLEDSAMYFCASSEEVGTYNEQFFGPGTRLTVL.

The chain combines TRBV27 with TRBJ1-1; D gene uncertain. V lost 2 bases and J lost 1, with 5 bases in between. CDR1 is MNHEY, CDR2 SMNVEV, per germline (reference sequence). This CDR3 comprises 13 residues. The CDR3 spells CASSLVSNTEAFF. The CDR3 coding sequence is TGTGCCAGCAGTTTAGTCTCGAACACTGAAGCTTTCTTT.

The chain has TRBV27 and TRBJ1-5, with D maybe TRBD1 (6 bases). Between the trimmed V and J ends, which lost 3 bases and 6 bases, there was a span of 12 bases. The CDR3 length is 14 residues. Germline assignment: CDR1 MNHEY and CDR2 SMNVEV (reference sequence). CDR3 in amino acids: CASSFGTGSQPQHF. In DNA form, the CDR3 reads TGTGCCAGCAGTTTCGGTACAGGGAGTCAGCCCCAGCATTTT.

This clone was detected a few times. The gene calls are TRBV6-6 and TRBJ1-2, with a weak D call TRBD1 (6 bases). The germline CDR1 and CDR2 sequences are MNHNY and SVGAGI (reference sequence). V gave up 4 bases and J gave up 3 bases, with 9 bases separating them. This CDR3 contains 13 residues. CDR3 bases: TGTGCCAGCAGTTTGGGGGCGGACTATGGCTACACCTTC. Its translation is CASSLGADYGYTF.

The V call is TRBV18, the J call TRBJ1-5; 7 bases align to TRBD1. This CDR3 contains 16 residues. Germline loops: CDR1 KGHSH, CDR2 LQKENI. V was pared by 4 bases and J by 8 bases, with 14 bases of the junction left unmatched. The CDR3 protein is CASSLLSGTAPEPQHF. CDR3 in DNA: TGTGCCAGCTCACTTCTCTCCGGGACAGCACCGGAGCCCCAGCATTTT.

The genes are TRBV10-3 and TRBJ2-3, with 9 bases that match TRBD1. With V trimmed by 6 bases and J by 2 bases, 3 bases remained unmatched. This CDR3 is 14 amino acids long. CDR1 is ENHRY and CDR2 is SYGVKD in the germline V gene. The CDR3 coding sequence is TGTGCCATCAGGGGACAGGGAAACACAGATACGCAGTATTTT. The encoded protein is CAIRGQGNTDTQYF.

The genes are TRBV2 and TRBJ2-6, with a possible D match to TRBD2 (6 bases). This CDR3 has 18 residues. V lost 2 bases to trimming and J lost 0 bases, with 14 bases between them. Germline V CDR1 and CDR2: SNHLY, FYNNEI. The CDR3 loop reads CASSEPGRTPSGANVLTF. CDR3 coding DNA: TGTGCCAGCAGTGAACCAGGGAGGACCCCCTCTGGGGCCAACGTCCTGACTTTC.

The table lists this clone with a few counts. This rearrangement joins TRBV6-6 to TRBJ2-7; 9 nucleotides align to TRBD1. Germline loops: CDR1 MNHNY, CDR2 SVGAGI (reference sequence). J gave up 6 bases and V 6 bases, and 3 bases lay outside the gene matches. The CDR3 has 12 residues. The CDR3 DNA is TGTGCCAGCAGACGGACAGGGGCCGAGCAGTACTTC. Translation gives CASRRTGAEQYF.

This clone is judged medium-sized. This chain connects TRBV7-3 to TRBJ2-3, with 7 nucleotides matching TRBD1. From germline, CDR1 is SGHTA and CDR2 FQGTGA. Losses at the gene ends were 5 bases for V and 6 bases for J; bases not matched to a gene: 14. CDR3 length: 16 amino acids. The CDR3 coding sequence is TGTGCCAGCAGCCCTACCGGGACAGCCCACCCGGATACGCAGTATTTT. Its protein is CASSPTGTAHPDTQYF.

Comment on this clone: One end of the junction is discordant with germline, which a read error may explain. Other DNA sequences in the sample encode the same CDR3. The rearrangement joins TRBV27 to TRBJ2-2; D remains ambiguous. From germline, CDR1 is MNHEY and CDR2 SMNVEV (reference sequence). The length of the CDR3 is 13 residues. This chain's CDR3 is CASSLANTGELFF. The CDR3 region has the DNA TGTGCAAGCAGTTTAGCGAACACCGGGGAGCTGTTTTTT.

The V call is TRBV6-1, the J call TRBJ1-6; 9 nucleotides match TRBD1. CDR3 length equals 13 residues. The V and J ends lost 8 bases and 10 bases, in that order; junction bases with no gene match: 6. Germline V gene sequence: CDR1 MNHNS, CDR2 SASEGT. CDR3 sequence: CASDRGIGSPLHF. Here the CDR3 DNA reads TGTGCCAGCGACAGGGGGATCGGATCACCCCTCCACTTT.